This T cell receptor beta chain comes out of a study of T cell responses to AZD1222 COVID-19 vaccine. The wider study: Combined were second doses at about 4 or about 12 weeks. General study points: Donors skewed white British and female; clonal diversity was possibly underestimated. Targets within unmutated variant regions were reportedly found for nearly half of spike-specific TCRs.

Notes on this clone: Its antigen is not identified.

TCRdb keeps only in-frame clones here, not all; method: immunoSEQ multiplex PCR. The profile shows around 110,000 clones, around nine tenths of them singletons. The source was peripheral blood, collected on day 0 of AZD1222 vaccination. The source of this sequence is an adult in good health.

This CDR3 is CASSLTGTGNTEAFF. The DNA of the CDR3 is TGCGCCAGCAGCTTGACCGGGACAGGGAACACTGAAGCTTTCTTT. The chain combines TRBV5-1 with TRBJ1-1; 8 nucleotides match TRBD1. The CDR3 is made up of 15 amino acids. CDR1 SGHRS and CDR2 YFSETQ come from the germline V gene. Unmatched junction bases numbered 3, after V lost 1 base and J lost 1 base.